Listed below are T cell receptor beta chains from one sample, sequenced in a study of blood T cells in healthy people across ages. TCRdb itself ran the 5' RACE reads through MiXCR, one entry per CDR3 protein. The sample records about 1.5 million distinct CDR3 sequences, roughly 43% being singletons. The specimen was blood. The receptors shown here come from a woman aged 18-29 years in good health. CDR3s include the opening cysteine and the closing phenylalanine or tryptophan. The order of the fields is V gene, J gene, clone size, D gene, CDR3 protein, CDR3 DNA. A D gene is named only where the DNA matches it firmly. The size of a clone is reported for some rows only, either as once, few or many, or as a class for expanded clones.

v_gene: TRBV7-9
j_gene: TRBJ1-5
abundance: -
d_gene: -
CDR3aa: CASSHTGTYSNQPQHF
CDR3nt: TGTGCCAGCAGCCATACAGGCACCTATAGCAATCAGCCCCAGCATTTT

v_gene: TRBV4-3
j_gene: TRBJ2-3
abundance: -
d_gene: -
CDR3aa: CASSQDADFYTDTQYF
CDR3nt: TGCGCCAGCAGCCAAGATGCGGACTTTTACACAGATACGCAGTATTTT

v_gene: TRBV27
j_gene: TRBJ2-7
abundance: -
d_gene: -
CDR3aa: CASSLNRNSREQYF
CDR3nt: TGTGCCAGCAGTCTCAACAGGAATTCTCGGGAGCAGTACTTC

v_gene: TRBV11-2
j_gene: TRBJ2-5
abundance: -
d_gene: -
CDR3aa: CASSLVSSSNNEQYF
CDR3nt: TGTGCCAGCAGCTTAGTATCGTCGAGCAACAATGAGCAGTACTTC

v_gene: TRBV6-1
j_gene: TRBJ1-1
abundance: -
d_gene: TRBD1
CDR3aa: CASRKDRGHTEAFF
CDR3nt: TGTGCCAGCAGGAAGGATAGGGGGCACACTGAAGCTTTCTTT

v_gene: TRBV24-1
j_gene: TRBJ1-5
abundance: few
d_gene: -
CDR3aa: CATSGKGLNNQPQHF
CDR3nt: TGTGCCACCAGTGGCAAGGGGCTAAACAATCAGCCCCAGCATTTT

v_gene: TRBV5-1
j_gene: TRBJ1-2
abundance: few
d_gene: -
CDR3aa: CASSSMSLGRQGGYTF
CDR3nt: TGCGCCAGCAGCTCGATGTCACTAGGAAGACAAGGAGGCTACACCTTC

v_gene: TRBV27
j_gene: TRBJ2-1
abundance: -
d_gene: -
CDR3aa: CASSQGTTFGEQFF
CDR3nt: TGTGCCAGCAGTCAGGGGACTACCTTTGGGGAGCAGTTCTTC

v_gene: TRBV6-6
j_gene: TRBJ2-1
abundance: -
d_gene: -
CDR3aa: CASGHSYNEQFF
CDR3nt: TGTGCCAGCGGCCACAGCTACAATGAGCAGTTCTTC

v_gene: TRBV7-9
j_gene: TRBJ1-4
abundance: few
d_gene: -
CDR3aa: CASSLGWGPSPNEKLFF
CDR3nt: TGTGCCAGCAGCTTAGGCTGGGGGCCGTCACCTAATGAAAAACTGTTTTTT

v_gene: TRBV4-3
j_gene: TRBJ1-2
abundance: -
d_gene: -
CDR3aa: CASSRTMGSHGYTF
CDR3nt: TGCGCCAGCAGTCGGACCATGGGTTCCCATGGCTACACCTTC

v_gene: TRBV6-5
j_gene: TRBJ2-2
abundance: -
d_gene: -
CDR3aa: CASSYGGFVAGELFF
CDR3nt: TGTGCCAGCAGTTACGGGGGGTTTGTCGCCGGGGAGCTGTTTTTT

v_gene: TRBV6-5
j_gene: TRBJ1-4
abundance: few
d_gene: -
CDR3aa: CASSYSGHRNEKLFF
CDR3nt: TGTGCCAGCAGTTACTCGGGACACCGAAATGAAAAACTGTTTTTT

v_gene: TRBV9
j_gene: TRBJ1-1
abundance: -
d_gene: -
CDR3aa: CASSVETMDTEAFF
CDR3nt: TGTGCCAGCAGCGTAGAGACCATGGACACTGAAGCTTTCTTT

v_gene: TRBV27
j_gene: TRBJ2-1
abundance: -
d_gene: -
CDR3aa: CASSINRDYNEQFF
CDR3nt: TGTGCCAGCAGTATAAATAGGGATTACAATGAGCAGTTCTTC

v_gene: TRBV15
j_gene: TRBJ2-7
abundance: -
d_gene: TRBD1
CDR3aa: CATGQGRDYEQYF
CDR3nt: TGTGCCACCGGACAGGGGAGAGACTACGAGCAGTACTTC

v_gene: TRBV7-2
j_gene: TRBJ1-5
abundance: -
d_gene: -
CDR3aa: CASSLEIGVVQPQHF
CDR3nt: TGTGCCAGCAGCTTAGAGATAGGGGTGGTTCAGCCCCAGCATTTT

v_gene: TRBV5-1
j_gene: TRBJ2-1
abundance: many
d_gene: -
CDR3aa: CASSVLGHNEQFF
CDR3nt: TGCGCCAGCAGCGTGTTGGGTCACAATGAGCAGTTCTTC

v_gene: TRBV7-9
j_gene: TRBJ1-1
abundance: -
d_gene: TRBD1
CDR3aa: CASRSFGTGKKDTEAFF
CDR3nt: TGTGCCAGCAGATCTTTTGGGACAGGTAAAAAAGACACTGAAGCTTTCTTT

v_gene: TRBV7-2
j_gene: TRBJ2-3
abundance: -
d_gene: -
CDR3aa: CASSLARSGVADTQYF
CDR3nt: TGTGCCAGCAGCTTAGCGAGGAGCGGAGTGGCCGATACGCAGTATTTT

v_gene: TRBV25-1
j_gene: TRBJ1-2
abundance: -
d_gene: -
CDR3aa: CASSGGGLYGYTF
CDR3nt: TGTGCCAGCAGTGGAGGAGGCCTATATGGCTACACCTTC

v_gene: TRBV6-2/TRBV6-3
j_gene: TRBJ2-5
abundance: -
d_gene: -
CDR3aa: CASSYPGRGYETQYF
CDR3nt: TGTGCCAGCAGTTACCCTGGACGGGGGTATGAGACCCAGTACTTC

v_gene: TRBV12-3/TRBV12-4
j_gene: TRBJ2-7
abundance: many
d_gene: -
CDR3aa: CASSLVQGYEQYF
CDR3nt: TGTGCCAGCAGTTTAGTCCAGGGCTACGAGCAGTACTTC

v_gene: TRBV6-5
j_gene: TRBJ1-1
abundance: few
d_gene: -
CDR3aa: CASSASGVTEAFF
CDR3nt: TGTGCCAGCAGTGCTTCAGGGGTTACTGAAGCTTTCTTT

v_gene: TRBV29-1
j_gene: TRBJ2-3
abundance: few
d_gene: TRBD2
CDR3aa: CSVRPSGGRADTQYF
CDR3nt: TGCAGCGTCCGCCCTAGCGGTGGGAGGGCCGATACGCAGTATTTT

v_gene: TRBV12-5
j_gene: TRBJ2-5
abundance: -
d_gene: -
CDR3aa: CASGLVGAIDEQYF
CDR3nt: TGTGCTAGTGGTTTGGTTGGGGCCATCGATGAGCAGTACTTC

v_gene: TRBV2
j_gene: TRBJ2-7
abundance: -
d_gene: -
CDR3aa: CASSPGLSSEQYF
CDR3nt: TGTGCCAGCAGTCCAGGGCTGAGTTCCGAGCAGTACTTC

v_gene: TRBV7-9
j_gene: TRBJ1-4
abundance: -
d_gene: -
CDR3aa: CASSLPQGSWGDEKLFF
CDR3nt: TGTGCCAGCAGCTTACCTCAAGGTAGCTGGGGCGATGAAAAACTGTTTTTT

v_gene: TRBV7-3
j_gene: TRBJ1-5
abundance: -
d_gene: -
CDR3aa: CASSLTPGENQPQHF
CDR3nt: TGTGCCAGCAGCTTAACGCCAGGCGAGAATCAGCCCCAGCATTTT

v_gene: TRBV29-1
j_gene: TRBJ2-3
abundance: few
d_gene: -
CDR3aa: CSVEGGRGTDTQYF
CDR3nt: TGCAGCGTTGAAGGCGGCAGGGGCACAGATACGCAGTATTTT

v_gene: TRBV7-2
j_gene: TRBJ2-7
abundance: -
d_gene: TRBD1
CDR3aa: CASSLVVGDSYEQYF
CDR3nt: TGTGCCAGCAGCTTAGTTGTAGGGGACAGCTACGAGCAGTACTTC

v_gene: TRBV7-2
j_gene: TRBJ2-3
abundance: many
d_gene: TRBD1
CDR3aa: CASSEYRGTTDTQYF
CDR3nt: TGTGCCAGCAGCGAATACAGGGGCACCACAGATACGCAGTATTTT

v_gene: TRBV12-3/TRBV12-4
j_gene: TRBJ2-7
abundance: -
d_gene: TRBD1
CDR3aa: CAGSLWDSIYEQYF
CDR3nt: TGTGCCGGCAGCCTATGGGACAGTATCTACGAGCAGTACTTC

v_gene: TRBV27
j_gene: TRBJ2-7
abundance: few
d_gene: TRBD1
CDR3aa: CASSPRDRVFYEQYF
CDR3nt: TGTGCCAGCAGTCCCCGGGACAGAGTCTTCTACGAGCAGTACTTC

v_gene: TRBV4-2
j_gene: TRBJ1-5
abundance: -
d_gene: TRBD1
CDR3aa: CASSQVTGVQPQHF
CDR3nt: TGTGCCAGCAGCCAAGTTACAGGGGTTCAGCCCCAGCATTTT

v_gene: TRBV29-1
j_gene: TRBJ2-3
abundance: -
d_gene: TRBD2
CDR3aa: CSVPTSGSSTDTQYF
CDR3nt: TGCAGCGTGCCGACTAGCGGCTCAAGCACAGATACGCAGTATTTT

v_gene: TRBV7-2
j_gene: TRBJ2-3
abundance: -
d_gene: TRBD2
CDR3aa: CASSLAGSGSNTDTQYF
CDR3nt: TGTGCCAGCAGCTTAGCGGGTAGCGGGTCCAACACAGATACGCAGTATTTT

v_gene: TRBV6-2/TRBV6-3
j_gene: TRBJ2-5
abundance: once
d_gene: -
CDR3aa: CASTKFETQYF
CDR3nt: TGTGCCAGCACCAAATTCGAGACCCAGTACTTC

v_gene: TRBV19
j_gene: TRBJ1-1
abundance: -
d_gene: TRBD1
CDR3aa: CASAQGGNTEAFF
CDR3nt: TGTGCCAGTGCACAGGGGGGGAATACTGAAGCTTTCTTT

v_gene: TRBV9
j_gene: TRBJ2-2
abundance: once
d_gene: -
CDR3aa: CASSVVSSGTGELFF
CDR3nt: TGTGCCAGCAGCGTAGTGAGCTCGGGGACCGGGGAGCTGTTTTTT

v_gene: TRBV7-2
j_gene: TRBJ2-3
abundance: -
d_gene: -
CDR3aa: CASRRNLQGDTQYF
CDR3nt: TGTGCCAGCAGACGGAATTTACAGGGAGATACGCAGTATTTT

v_gene: TRBV25-1
j_gene: TRBJ1-5
abundance: -
d_gene: -
CDR3aa: CASSELATRQPQHF
CDR3nt: TGTGCCAGCAGCGAATTGGCCACCCGGCAGCCCCAGCATTTT

v_gene: TRBV29-1
j_gene: TRBJ1-2
abundance: few
d_gene: TRBD1
CDR3aa: CSVEEEGLTGLGYTF
CDR3nt: TGCAGCGTTGAAGAGGAAGGATTGACAGGGCTTGGCTACACCTTC

v_gene: TRBV29-1
j_gene: TRBJ1-1
abundance: -
d_gene: -
CDR3aa: CNLGGGNTEAFF
CDR3nt: TGCAACCTGGGGGGCGGGAACACTGAAGCTTTCTTT

v_gene: TRBV6-1
j_gene: TRBJ1-1
abundance: -
d_gene: -
CDR3aa: CASTKTGSSGTEAFF
CDR3nt: TGTGCCAGCACCAAGACAGGTTCGTCGGGGACTGAAGCTTTCTTT

v_gene: TRBV7-9
j_gene: TRBJ2-5
abundance: -
d_gene: -
CDR3aa: CASSPERVGQETQYF
CDR3nt: TGTGCCAGCAGCCCAGAACGAGTGGGACAAGAGACCCAGTACTTC

v_gene: TRBV14
j_gene: TRBJ2-7
abundance: -
d_gene: -
CDR3aa: CASSQDYRGKWDEQYF
CDR3nt: TGTGCCAGCAGCCAAGATTATCGGGGGAAATGGGACGAGCAGTACTTC

v_gene: TRBV12-5
j_gene: TRBJ2-6
abundance: -
d_gene: -
CDR3aa: CASGLVGGGANVLTF
CDR3nt: TGTGCTAGTGGTTTGGTGGGAGGAGGGGCCAACGTCCTGACTTTC

v_gene: TRBV9
j_gene: TRBJ2-7
abundance: -
d_gene: TRBD2
CDR3aa: CASSVEASGSYEQYF
CDR3nt: TGTGCCAGCAGCGTAGAGGCTAGCGGGAGCTACGAGCAGTACTTC

v_gene: TRBV5-1
j_gene: TRBJ1-1
abundance: -
d_gene: -
CDR3aa: CASKDSTEAFF
CDR3nt: TGCGCCAGCAAGGACAGCACTGAAGCTTTCTTT

v_gene: TRBV20-1
j_gene: TRBJ2-5
abundance: few
d_gene: -
CDR3aa: CSASWVRGLETQYF
CDR3nt: TGCAGTGCTAGCTGGGTCCGGGGGCTAGAGACCCAGTACTTC

v_gene: TRBV5-1
j_gene: TRBJ1-4
abundance: -
d_gene: TRBD1
CDR3aa: CASNEGQTNEKLFF
CDR3nt: TGCGCCAGCAACGAGGGACAGACCAATGAAAAACTGTTTTTT

v_gene: TRBV20-1
j_gene: TRBJ1-3
abundance: once
d_gene: -
CDR3aa: CSAEGFSGNTIYF
CDR3nt: TGCAGTGCGGAGGGTTTTTCTGGAAACACCATATATTTT

v_gene: TRBV10-3
j_gene: TRBJ2-5
abundance: few
d_gene: -
CDR3aa: CAISESTRIQETQYF
CDR3nt: TGTGCCATCAGTGAGTCGACCAGGATACAAGAGACCCAGTACTTC

v_gene: TRBV27
j_gene: TRBJ1-2
abundance: few
d_gene: TRBD1
CDR3aa: CASSGLRGLNYGYTF
CDR3nt: TGTGCCAGCAGTGGACTCAGGGGGTTAAACTATGGCTACACCTTC

v_gene: TRBV10-3
j_gene: TRBJ2-1
abundance: few
d_gene: TRBD2
CDR3aa: CAISERIGTSGSTGEQFF
CDR3nt: TGTGCCATCAGTGAGAGAATAGGGACTAGCGGGAGTACCGGTGAGCAGTTCTTC

v_gene: TRBV20-1
j_gene: TRBJ2-3
abundance: few
d_gene: TRBD2
CDR3aa: CSARGTSVTDTQYF
CDR3nt: TGCAGTGCTAGAGGGACTAGCGTAACAGATACGCAGTATTTT

v_gene: TRBV7-2
j_gene: TRBJ2-3
abundance: -
d_gene: -
CDR3aa: CASTTPGRGQYF
CDR3nt: TGTGCCAGCACGACACCGGGACGGGGGCAGTATTTT

v_gene: TRBV10-3
j_gene: TRBJ2-7
abundance: many
d_gene: -
CDR3aa: CAINAGRENEQYF
CDR3nt: TGTGCCATCAATGCCGGACGGGAGAACGAGCAGTACTTC